This is a list of T cell receptor beta chains from one sample in a study of T cells in Graves' hyperthyroidism and ophthalmopathy. TCRdb re-called the multiplex PCR reads through MiXCR, storing one row per CDR3 protein. The sample records 550,000 to 850,000 distinct CDR3 sequences, 18% being singletons. Sequencing used blood. These receptors were taken from a woman aged 50 to 60 with Graves' hyperthyroidism that later progressed to Graves' ophthalmopathy. The CDR3 runs from the conserved cysteine through the conserved F or W. Each record gives: J gene, clone size, D gene, V gene, CDR3 protein, CDR3 DNA. D genes are given only for firm matches. Clone size, where shown, is once, few, many, or a class for clones that have expanded.

TRBJ2-7 few - TRBV27 CASSLFGQHYEQYF TGTGCCAGCAGTTTATTTGGCCAGCACTACGAGCAGTACTTC
TRBJ2-7 many TRBD2 TRBV20-1 CSARVSGGIYEQYF TGCAGTGCTAGAGTTAGCGGGGGGATTTACGAGCAGTACTTC
TRBJ2-7 - - TRBV27 CASSLLLSPIRQYF TGTGCCAGCAGTTTGTTACTTTCTCCCATTCGGCAGTACTTC
TRBJ2-3 - TRBD1 TRBV7-3 CASSVDGQGTDTQYF TGTGCCAGCAGCGTAGATGGACAGGGGACAGATACGCAGTATTTT
TRBJ1-6 many TRBD1 TRBV13 CASSRSGTGGSNSPLHF TGTGCCAGCAGCCGATCCGGGACAGGGGGCAGTAATTCACCCCTCCACTTT
TRBJ2-1 few - TRBV6-1 CASSPMHDYNEQFF TGTGCCAGCAGTCCAATGCATGACTACAATGAGCAGTTCTTC
TRBJ1-6 many - TRBV11-1 CASSTPDRPSALHF TGTGCCAGCAGCACCCCGGACAGACCCTCGGCCCTCCACTTT
TRBJ1-1 many TRBD1 TRBV4-2 CASSQDRGQDTEAFF TGTGCCAGCAGCCAAGACAGGGGACAGGACACTGAAGCTTTCTTT
TRBJ1-1 - - TRBV30 CAWSVMGHVSTEAFF TGTGCCTGGAGTGTAATGGGCCATGTAAGCACTGAAGCTTTCTTT
TRBJ2-7 few TRBD1 TRBV9 CASSARTGGNEQYF TGTGCCAGCAGCGCGAGGACAGGGGGCAACGAGCAGTACTTC
TRBJ1-2 - - TRBV7-8 CASSLAPGVRGYTF TGTGCCAGCAGCTTAGCCCCAGGGGTACGGGGCTACACCTTC
TRBJ1-5 many - TRBV28 CASRQTRQPQHF TGTGCCAGCAGACAAACTCGTCAGCCCCAGCATTTT
TRBJ1-6 few - TRBV2 CASSQTGRAPLHF TGTGCCAGCAGTCAAACAGGGAGGGCACCCCTCCACTTT
TRBJ1-1 - TRBD1 TRBV7-9 CASSSRGRGVTEAFF TGTGCCAGCAGCTCTCGGGGCAGGGGGGTCACTGAAGCTTTCTTT
TRBJ1-1 - - TRBV2 CASRAGGSQTEAFF TGTGCCAGCAGAGCGGGGGGATCCCAAACTGAAGCTTTCTTT
TRBJ2-1 many TRBD1 TRBV7-9 CASRGTDSSYNEQFF TGTGCCAGCAGGGGGACAGACAGTTCCTACAATGAGCAGTTCTTC
TRBJ1-1 - TRBD1 TRBV10-3 CAISESDRGTEAFF TGTGCCATCAGTGAATCCGACAGGGGGACTGAAGCTTTCTTT
TRBJ2-7 many - TRBV2 CASSEADFYEQYF TGTGCCAGCAGTGAAGCAGATTTCTACGAGCAGTACTTC
TRBJ1-6 - - TRBV12-3/TRBV12-4 CANSLTPLFSPLHF TGTGCCAACAGTTTAACCCCCCTCTTTTCACCCCTCCACTTT
TRBJ1-2 - - TRBV5-1 CANSLVEADYGYTF TGCGCCAACAGCTTGGTTGAGGCGGACTATGGCTACACCTTC
TRBJ1-6 few TRBD1 TRBV19 CASSTRQGEQPLHF TGTGCCAGTAGCACCCGACAGGGGGAACAGCCCCTCCACTTT
TRBJ2-5 many - TRBV7-8 CASSLDRARFETQYF TGTGCCAGCAGCTTAGACCGGGCGCGCTTTGAGACCCAGTACTTC
TRBJ1-2 many - TRBV7-8 CASSSNPGTVVEGYTF TGTGCCAGCAGCTCAAACCCCGGGACTGTCGTAGAGGGCTACACCTTC
TRBJ2-1 many - TRBV20-1 CSAPEDRHEQFF TGCAGTGCTCCGGAAGACAGGCATGAGCAGTTCTTC
TRBJ1-2 few - TRBV20-1 CSASREGRWANYGYTF TGCAGTGCTTCCCGAGAGGGGCGCTGGGCTAACTATGGCTACACCTTC
TRBJ2-1 many - TRBV7-9 CASSSLLARNYNEQFF TGTGCCAGCAGCTCCCTCCTAGCGCGGAACTACAATGAGCAGTTCTTC
TRBJ1-3 - - TRBV9 CASSVEDSRDSGNTIYF TGTGCCAGCAGCGTAGAGGACAGCCGCGACTCTGGAAACACCATATATTTT
TRBJ1-6 few - TRBV11-2 CASSLVIAGANSPLHF TGTGCCAGCAGCTTAGTCATAGCAGGGGCTAATTCACCCCTCCACTTT
TRBJ1-2 few - TRBV2 CASTKTRENYGYTF TGTGCCAGCACTAAGACCCGGGAAAACTATGGCTACACCTTC
TRBJ1-3 few - TRBV5-1 CASSLEVGSTGNTIYF TGCGCCAGCAGCTTAGAGGTGGGCAGTACGGGAAACACCATATATTTT
TRBJ2-3 many TRBD2 TRBV20-1 CSARGPWTSGGAYLTDTQYF TGCAGTGCCAGAGGACCCTGGACTAGCGGGGGGGCTTATCTTACAGATACGCAGTATTTT
TRBJ1-1 many - TRBV5-1 CASTRDGGRGTEAFF TGCGCCAGCACAAGGGATGGGGGGCGTGGCACTGAAGCTTTCTTT
TRBJ1-5 - TRBD1 TRBV4-1 CASSQDGDRGSQPQHF TGCGCCAGCAGCCAAGATGGGGACAGAGGGAGTCAGCCCCAGCATTTT
TRBJ2-1 - - TRBV5-1 CASSLVTGVNNEQFF TGCGCCAGCAGCTTGGTGACAGGCGTCAACAATGAGCAGTTCTTC
TRBJ1-2 many - TRBV2 CASSDWLGAGNYGYTF TGTGCCAGCAGTGATTGGCTAGGGGCAGGGAACTATGGCTACACCTTC
TRBJ1-1 few - TRBV20-1 CSASQARELGTEAFF TGCAGTGCTAGTCAAGCTCGGGAATTGGGAACTGAAGCTTTCTTT
TRBJ2-1 many TRBD2 TRBV20-1 CSAGGGLTSGGAVHEQFF TGCAGTGCTGGGGGAGGGCTGACTAGCGGGGGGGCCGTACATGAGCAGTTCTTC
TRBJ2-1 - TRBD2 TRBV24-1 CATSEASGTYNEQFF TGTGCCACCAGTGAGGCTAGCGGGACCTACAATGAGCAGTTCTTC
TRBJ1-2 few TRBD1 TRBV12-3/TRBV12-4 CASSFSGGENYGYTF TGTGCCAGCAGTTTCTCAGGGGGAGAGAACTATGGCTACACCTTC
TRBJ1-2 few TRBD1 TRBV7-2 CASSLEGGQGARGYTF TGTGCCAGCAGCTTAGAAGGGGGGCAGGGGGCGCGGGGCTACACCTTC
TRBJ2-3 few - TRBV12-5 CASWVTDTQYF TGTGCTAGTTGGGTGACAGATACGCAGTATTTT
TRBJ1-6 - - TRBV5-1 CASSLTPEQRYERYF TGCGCCAGCAGCCTGACACCGGAGCAACGATACGAGCGGTACTTT
TRBJ1-2 many - TRBV11-3 CASSLVWQWGYTF TGTGCCAGCAGCTTAGTCTGGCAATGGGGCTACACCTTC
TRBJ1-6 once - TRBV14 CASSQESYAYNSPLHF TGTGCCAGCAGCCAAGAGTCATACGCTTATAATTCACCCCTCCACTTT
TRBJ2-7 few TRBD2 TRBV27 CASRTPGLANEQYF TGTGCCAGCAGAACACCGGGACTAGCGAATGAGCAGTACTTC
TRBJ2-5 - - TRBV6-1 CASSEVNSQGTQYF TGTGCCAGCAGTGAAGTAAACAGCCAAGGGACCCAGTACTTC
TRBJ1-2 - - TRBV4-1 CASSQTGSYLNYGYTF TGCGCCAGCAGCCAGACCGGGTCCTACCTTAACTATGGCTACACCTTC
TRBJ1-2 many - TRBV3-1 CASSQDPGGSYGYTF TGTGCCAGCAGCCAAGATCCGGGGGGCAGCTATGGCTACACCTTC
TRBJ2-2 once - TRBV12-3/TRBV12-4 CASSPPDGANTGELFF TGTGCCAGCAGTCCCCCAGACGGGGCGAACACCGGGGAGCTGTTTTTT
TRBJ2-3 - - TRBV6-1 CASTLLARADTQYF TGTGCCAGCACCCTCCTTGCGAGGGCAGATACGCAGTATTTT